These 16 T cell receptor beta chains were all obtained from the same sample, sequenced in a study of cytomegalovirus exposure and HLA in healthy donors. The primer mix had 60 Vbeta and 13 Jbeta primers. TCRdb keeps only in-frame clones here, not all; method: immunoSEQ multiplex PCR. This sample has about 150,000 clones, with 55% to 75% found just once. The source material was PBMCs. The receptor source for this set is a woman in her fifties or sixties in good health and CMV-seropositive.

J is TRBJ2-7 and V is TRBV4-2, with 13 bases matching TRBD2. The CDR3 sequence is 18 residues long. Germline V lookup: CDR1 LGHNA, CDR2 YNFKEQ. The ends lost 3 bases at V and 0 bases at J; junction bases unmatched: 8. DNA of the CDR3: TGTGCCAGCAGCCATACTAGCGGGAGGGCCCTCAGCTCCTACGAGCAGTACTTC. This sequence encodes CASSHTSGRALSSYEQYF.

The rearrangement uses TRBV15 and TRBJ2-3; D not resolved. V was trimmed by 5 bases and J by 0 bases, leaving 12 bases between them. Germline lookup yields CDR1 LNHNV and CDR2 YYDKDF (reference sequence). This CDR3 spans 15 amino acids. The CDR3: CATSLRRSSTDTQYF. The CDR3, as DNA: TGTGCCACCAGCTTGCGGCGCTCTAGCACAGATACGCAGTATTTT.

CDR3 coding DNA: TGTGCCAGTAGCCCCAGTGTGGCTTTTGGCTACGAGCAGTACTTC. Translated: CASSPSVAFGYEQYF. The chain carries TRBV19 and TRBJ2-7; D ambiguous. Trimming took off 6 bases at V and 3 bases at J, with 18 bases between the two ends. The CDR3 consists of 15 residues. Germline CDR1 reads LNHDA; CDR2 reads SQIVND (reference sequence).

As concerns this clone: Other DNA sequences of this sample code for an identical CDR3. The V call is TRBV28, the J call TRBJ1-5, with D perhaps TRBD1 (5 bases). The V end lost 3 bases, the J end lost 2 bases, and 8 bases lay between the germline ends. This CDR3 contains 14 residues. The germline V gene has CDR1 MDHEN and CDR2 SYDVKM. The CDR3 reads CASSFWGGNQPQHF. Written as DNA, the CDR3 is TGTGCCAGCAGTTTTTGGGGGGGCAATCAGCCCCAGCATTTT.

The V call is TRBV5-1, the J call TRBJ2-1, with 8 nucleotides matching TRBD2. Germline V CDR1 and CDR2: SGHRS, YFSETQ. V dropped 0 bases and J dropped 9; count of bases not matched to a gene: 11. The CDR3 extends over 16 amino acids. This CDR3 is CASSLGLAGSGGEQFF. CDR3 DNA: TGCGCCAGCAGCTTGGGCCTAGCGGGCAGTGGTGGTGAGCAGTTCTTC.

This clone was seen only a few times. The chain has TRBV5-4 and TRBJ2-7; 11 nucleotides line up with TRBD2. Germline trimming cut 2 bases from V and 3 bases from J; bases unmatched to any gene: 7. The CDR3 length is 16 residues. CDR1 and CDR2 (germline): SGHNT, YYREEE (reference sequence). The CDR3 reads CASSFGGLAANYEQYF. CDR3 nucleotides: TGTGCCAGCAGCTTTGGGGGACTAGCGGCAAACTACGAGCAGTACTTC.

This chain uses TRBV10-3 with TRBJ2-1; 11 bases are shared with TRBD2. Germline CDR1 reads ENHRY; CDR2 reads SYGVKD. CDR3 length equals 16 residues. J gave up 4 bases and V 6 bases, and 8 bases lay outside the gene matches. This chain's CDR3 is CAISTPLAGVYNEQFF. DNA of the CDR3: TGTGCCATCAGCACCCCACTAGCGGGAGTTTACAATGAGCAGTTCTTC.

Concerning this clone: Other nucleotide sequences in the sample specify the same CDR3. The J gene is TRBJ2-2, the V gene TRBV30; 8 positions agree with TRBD1. J lost 2 bases, V lost 5 bases, and 7 bases had no gene match. The germline V gene encodes CDR1 GTSNPN and CDR2 SVGIG (reference sequence). The CDR3 extends over 15 amino acids. Here the CDR3 reads CAWSPDRGNTGELFF. The CDR3 DNA reads TGTGCCTGGTCCCCCGACAGGGGAAACACCGGGGAGCTGTTTTTT. Together with reference TRBV30 and TRBJ2-2, the CDR3 gives the full variable domain: SQTIHQWPATLVQPVGSPLSLECTVEGTSNPNLYWYRQAAGRGLQLLFYSVGIGQISSEVPQNLSASRPQDRQFILSSKKLLLSDSGFYLCAWSPDRGNTGELFFGEGSRLTVL.

This sequence joins TRBV5-1 and TRBJ2-5; 7 bases agree with TRBD1. Germline CDR1 SGHRS, CDR2 YFSETQ. CDR3 length: 15 residues. The V gene end was trimmed by 2 bases and the J gene end by 4 bases; junction bases not matched to a gene: 8. The chain's CDR3 is CASSFGTELGETQYF. Written as DNA, the CDR3 is TGCGCCAGCAGCTTTGGGACAGAGCTGGGAGAGACCCAGTACTTC. The full variable domain, with the rest looked up from reference TRBV5-1 and TRBJ2-5, is KAGVTQTPRYLIKTRGQQVTLSCSPISGHRSVSWYQQTPGQGLQFLFEYFSETQRNKGNFPGRFSGRQFSNSRSEMNVSTLELGDSALYLCASSFGTELGETQYFGPGTRLLVL.

This clone was seen just once. The gene calls are TRBV19 and TRBJ1-4; no clear D gene. The ends were cut back, 3 bases at V and 0 bases at J, with 5 bases in the middle. This CDR3 comprises 14 residues. Germline CDR1 and CDR2: LNHDA and SQIVND (reference sequence). The CDR3 coding sequence is TGTGCCAGTAGTATCCATGCAACTAATGAAAAACTGTTTTTT. Protein: CASSIHATNEKLFF.

The chain joins TRBV11-1 to TRBJ2-2, with a weak D call TRBD2 (6 bases). From germline, CDR1 is SGHAT and CDR2 FQDESV (reference sequence). The CDR3 has 16 amino acids. V lost 7 bases to trimming and J lost 3 bases, with 18 bases between them. The CDR3 here is CASTPGGGSDTGELFF. DNA of the CDR3: TGTGCCAGCACCCCCGGGGGTGGCTCGGACACCGGGGAGCTGTTTTTT.

DNA for the CDR3: TGTGCCAGCAGCGCCAGCGTCGGACTAGCGGTCTACGAGCAGTACTTC. It translates to CASSASVGLAVYEQYF. The chain uses TRBV14 and TRBJ2-7; 10 bases line up with TRBD2. The CDR3 totals 16 residues. Per germline, CDR1 SGHDN and CDR2 FVKESK. The trim removed 5 bases at V and 3 bases at J, leaving 10 bases unmatched.

The chain is built from TRBV25-1 and TRBJ1-6; 10 nucleotides line up with TRBD1. Germline V gene lookup returns CDR1 MGHDK and CDR2 SYGVNS. V was clipped by 3 bases and J by 9 bases; unmatched bases: 8. The length of the CDR3 is 16 residues. The CDR3 region is CASSDQIRDRGSPLHF. Here the CDR3 DNA reads TGTGCCAGCAGTGATCAAATCCGGGACAGGGGTTCACCCCTCCACTTT.

The V and J genes are TRBV30 and TRBJ2-7; 7 nucleotides line up with TRBD2. The germline V gene encodes CDR1 GTSNPN and CDR2 SVGIG (reference sequence). This CDR3 contains 14 residues. The V gene end was trimmed by 0 bases and the J gene end by 1 base; junction bases not matched to a gene: 3. The CDR3 region has the DNA TGTGCCTGGAGTGTAGGTAGCGGGTCCTACGAGCAGTACTTC. This encodes CAWSVGSGSYEQYF.

This clone was seen once. The chain employs TRBV7-3 and TRBJ2-3; 10 bases are a match to TRBD2. This CDR3 comprises 15 residues. Germline V gene lookup returns CDR1 SGHTA and CDR2 FQGTGA. The junction had 3 bases not matched to a gene; V was cut back by 2 bases and J by 4 bases. This CDR3 is CASSLASGSSDTQYF. The CDR3, as DNA: TGTGCCAGCAGCTTAGCTAGCGGGAGTTCAGATACGCAGTATTTT.

The V and J genes are TRBV7-4 and TRBJ1-2; 12 bases align to TRBD1. Germline V lookup: CDR1 SGHVT, CDR2 SQSDAQ. CDR3 length: 15 residues. J was trimmed by 3 bases and V by 5 bases; bases with no gene match: 4. The CDR3 DNA sequence: TGTGCCAGCAGCAGGGACAGGGGGCTTTACTATGGCTACACCTTC. This codes for CASSRDRGLYYGYTF.